What follows are 23 T cell receptor beta chains derived from one specimen sequenced in a study of vaccination and CD4 T cells after COVID-19. Oncomine TCR Beta short-read sequencing was applied to DNA from cultured CD4+ T cells. TCRdb analysed the PCR reads with MiXCR anew, one entry per CDR3 protein. The sample has some 21,000 distinct CDR3 sequences; less than 60% are singletons. Their antigens remain unidentified. This sample's treatment: roughly 10-day PBMC culture with coronavirus spike peptide pools or control peptides (ViraFEST assay). Sequenced sample: CD4+ T cells from blood, cultured in vitro. All receptors come from a human donor who had recovered from COVID-19.

The V call is TRBV2, the J call TRBJ2-5, with D possibly matching TRBD1 (5 bases). The CDR3 length is 14 residues. CDR1 and CDR2 from the germline V gene are SNHLY and FYNNEI. V dropped 5 bases and J dropped 4 bases, with 14 bases sitting between them. CDR3 in DNA: TGTGCCAGCAGTAACCAGGGAAGAGGAGAGACCCAGTACTTC. Translation gives CASSNQGRGETQYF.

The chain uses TRBV5-1 and TRBJ1-2, with a weak D call TRBD1 (5 bases). This CDR3 spans 15 amino acids. Germline CDR1 reads SGHRS; CDR2 reads YFSETQ. V dropped 3 bases and J dropped 3 bases, with 15 bases sitting between them. This chain's CDR3 is CASSWDGDRYYGYTF. The CDR3 region has the DNA TGCGCCAGCAGCTGGGACGGAGACCGATACTATGGCTACACCTTC.

The chain couples TRBV6-1 to TRBJ1-2, with D tentatively TRBD1 (5 bases). The ends were cut back, 5 bases at V and 5 bases at J, with 18 bases in the middle. The CDR3 spans 15 residues. Germline values: CDR1 MNHNS, CDR2 SASEGT. The chain's CDR3 is CASSHQSGEGYGYTF. The CDR3 bases are TGTGCCAGCAGTCACCAATCCGGGGAGGGGTATGGCTACACCTTC.

The chain joins TRBV20-1 to TRBJ2-1; D ambiguous. The CDR3 length is 14 residues. CDR1 is DFQATT and CDR2 is SNEGSKA in the germline V gene (reference sequence). Trimming removed 6 bases at V and 0 bases at J, with 12 bases between. The CDR3 DNA is TGCAGTGCAGATAGCACGGGCTCCTACAATGAGCAGTTCTTC. It specifies CSADSTGSYNEQFF.

This clonotype has a handful of counts. The CDR3 reads CATRLGPPGTEAFF. The CDR3, as DNA: TGTGCCACTCGCTTGGGCCCACCGGGGACTGAAGCTTTCTTT. The gene calls are TRBV6-1 and TRBJ1-1; D remains ambiguous. Germline V gene data show CDR1 as MNHNS and CDR2 as SASEGT. The CDR3 is made up of 14 amino acids. Trimming took off 10 bases at V and 5 bases at J, with 20 bases between the two ends.

In this sample, this clonotype turned up once. The rearrangement joins TRBV5-1 to TRBJ1-2; D gene ambiguous. The CDR3 contains 14 residues. Trimming took 4 bases from V and 2 from J, leaving 12 bases between them. CDR1 SGHRS and CDR2 YFSETQ come from the germline V gene. This CDR3 is CASSQTTENYGYTF. CDR3 bases: TGCGCCAGCAGCCAAACCACAGAGAACTATGGCTACACCTTC. Variable domain in full (rest from reference TRBV5-1 and TRBJ1-2): KAGVTQTPRYLIKTRGQQVTLSCSPISGHRSVSWYQQTPGQGLQFLFEYFSETQRNKGNFPGRFSGRQFSNSRSEMNVSTLELGDSALYLCASSQTTENYGYTFGSGTRLTVV.

The chain employs TRBV27 and TRBJ2-7, with a possible D match to TRBD1 (5 bases). V was clipped by 3 bases and J by 3 bases, with 9 bases between them. Germline loops: CDR1 MNHEY, CDR2 SMNVEV (reference sequence). The CDR3 runs to 13 residues. CDR3 sequence: CASSFGQGYEQYF. The CDR3 nucleotides are TGTGCCAGCAGTTTTGGGCAGGGCTACGAGCAGTACTTC.

This rearrangement joins TRBV28 to TRBJ1-6; perhaps TRBD1 as D (5 bases). V was clipped by 5 bases and J by 8 bases, with 16 bases between them. This CDR3 is 15 amino acids long. Looked up from germline, CDR1 is MDHEN and CDR2 is SYDVKM. As DNA, the CDR3 is TGTGCCAGCAGTCCACCCGGGACCGAGTATTCACCCCTCCACTTT. As protein: CASSPPGTEYSPLHF.

This clonotype appeared a few times. This chain uses TRBV20-1 with TRBJ1-1; unclear D gene. CDR1 DFQATT and CDR2 SNEGSKA come from the germline V gene (reference sequence). The CDR3 has 13 residues. The V end lost 3 bases, the J end lost 2 bases, and 10 bases lay between the germline ends. CDR3 in amino acids: CSASSTGNTEAFF. Here the CDR3 DNA reads TGCAGTGCTAGTTCTACTGGTAACACTGAAGCTTTCTTT.

This clonotype was counted a few times. The CDR3 DNA sequence: TGTGCCAGTAGTATAGATCGGGGGGCAGATACGCAGTATTTT. Its translation is CASSIDRGADTQYF. J is TRBJ2-3 and V is TRBV19; 7 nucleotides align to TRBD2. Germline loops: CDR1 LNHDA, CDR2 SQIVND (reference sequence). The CDR3 is 14 residues long. V shed 0 bases, J shed 4 bases, and the junction held 1 base outside the gene matches.

The CDR3 nucleotides are TGTGCCAGCAGCCTACGTGGGACTAGCGGCGAGCAGTACTTC. Translated, it gives CASSLRGTSGEQYF. The genes are TRBV11-2 and TRBJ2-7, with 11 bases matching TRBD2. The germline CDR1 and CDR2 sequences are SGHAT and FQNNGV. Unmatched junction bases numbered 6, after V lost 5 bases and J lost 6 bases. This CDR3 comprises 14 residues.

This clonotype was seen more than once but under ten times. The V gene is TRBV24-1, the J gene TRBJ2-7; 16 positions match TRBD2. The ends lost 4 bases at V and 7 bases at J; junction bases unmatched: 6. The germline V gene has CDR1 KGHDR and CDR2 SFDVKD. The length of the CDR3 is 16 residues. This chain's CDR3 is CATSDGTSGRAQEQYF. The CDR3 nucleotides read TGTGCCACCAGTGACGGGACTAGCGGGAGGGCCCAGGAGCAGTACTTC.

This clonotype was counted only a few times. The chain combines TRBV6-1 with TRBJ1-2, with D unresolved. The V end lost 5 bases, the J end lost 0 bases, and 10 bases lay between the germline ends. CDR1 and CDR2 (germline): MNHNS, SASEGT. The CDR3 length is 14 residues. The CDR3 sequence: CASSPSGANYGYTF. The CDR3 DNA reads TGTGCCAGCAGTCCCTCCGGAGCTAACTATGGCTACACCTTC.

This clonotype was observed a handful of times. V gene TRBV7-9 combines with J gene TRBJ1-5, with D perhaps TRBD1 (5 bases). This CDR3 has 16 amino acids. Trimming stripped 4 bases from V and 6 bases from J, with 19 bases between. Germline lookup yields CDR1 SEHNR and CDR2 FQNEAQ (reference sequence). In DNA, the CDR3 is TGTGCCAGCAGCTCCCGGGGAGGGGATTCCCCTCAGCCCCAGCATTTT. The encoded protein is CASSSRGGDSPQPQHF.

This chain uses TRBV7-3 with TRBJ2-7; D is undetermined. The CDR3 extends over 14 amino acids. V was shortened by 5 bases and J by 0 bases, with 11 bases between the two germline ends. The germline V gene encodes CDR1 SGHTA and CDR2 FQGTGA. CDR3 coding DNA: TGTGCCAGCAGCCGCTCCCCTAGCTCCTACGAGCAGTACTTC. Translated, it gives CASSRSPSSYEQYF.

The genes are TRBV6-1 and TRBJ2-3; the D gene is possibly TRBD2 (7 bases). This CDR3 region has 16 residues. With 3 bases removed from V and 2 bases from J, the gap between germline ends came to 15 bases. From germline, CDR1 is MNHNS and CDR2 SASEGT. The CDR3 DNA is TGTGCCAGCAGTGATTTCAGGGGAGGGAACACAGATACGCAGTATTTT. It codes for CASSDFRGGNTDTQYF.

This chain uses TRBV12-3 or TRBV12-4 with TRBJ1-5; TRBD1 is a possible D gene (6 bases). There are 17 residues in the CDR3. The ends were cut back, 6 bases at V and 1 base at J, with 19 bases in the middle. The CDR3 loop reads CASSPLGGLISNQPQHF. The DNA of the CDR3 is TGTGCCAGCAGCCCCCTGGGGGGCCTGATAAGCAATCAGCCCCAGCATTTT.

The chain joins TRBV5-6 to TRBJ1-2; D is perhaps TRBD1 (5 bases). The CDR3 is made up of 18 amino acids. Germline CDR1 reads SGHDT; CDR2 reads YYEEEE. Trimming took 0 bases from V and 4 from J, leaving 22 bases between them. In DNA form, the CDR3 reads TGTGCCAGCAGCTTGGTCCGGGACCTAACCTCTATCGGCTATGGCTACACCTTC. Translated: CASSLVRDLTSIGYGYTF.

V usage is TRBV11-3 and J usage is TRBJ1-1; unclear D gene. Trimming cost V 5 bases and J 6 bases, with 10 bases left between them. The germline gives CDR1 SGHNT, CDR2 YENEEA. The CDR3 covers 12 residues. In DNA, the CDR3 is TGTGCCAGCAGCCCAGTTGTGGCTGAAGCTTTCTTT. It translates to CASSPVVAEAFF.

This clonotype has only a few counts. This chain uses TRBV10-1 with TRBJ2-2; 8 bases line up with TRBD1. Trimming at V came to 8 bases and at J to 5 bases, leaving 4 bases not matched to a gene. CDR3 length: 13 amino acids. The germline CDR1 and CDR2 sequences are WNHNN and SYGVQD (reference sequence). The DNA for the CDR3 is TGCGCCAGCCGACAGGGGACGACCGGGGAGCTGTTTTTT. It translates to CASRQGTTGELFF.

The chain recombines TRBV2 with TRBJ2-5; 14 bases agree with TRBD2. V was clipped by 4 bases and J by 5 bases; unmatched bases: 6. Germline values: CDR1 SNHLY, CDR2 FYNNEI. CDR3 length: 16 amino acids. CDR3 sequence reads: CASSVGTSGSHETQYF. CDR3 in DNA: TGTGCCAGCAGTGTTGGGACTAGCGGGAGTCACGAGACCCAGTACTTC.

The sample holds a few counts of this clonotype. CDR3 DNA sequence: TGCAGTGCTGGGAGGTGGGCAGGTGAGACCCAGTACTTC. This translates into CSAGRWAGETQYF. This chain links TRBV20-1 with TRBJ2-5; D is possibly TRBD2 (6 bases). V lost 5 bases to trimming and J lost 5 bases, with 15 bases between them. The germline gives CDR1 DFQATT, CDR2 SNEGSKA (reference sequence). The CDR3 consists of 13 residues.

This chain links TRBV18 with TRBJ2-7; D is unresolved. The V and J ends lost 3 bases and 4 bases respectively, with 10 bases between them. CDR1 is KGHSH and CDR2 is LQKENI in the germline V gene. This CDR3 is built from 13 residues. CDR3 loop: CASSPPVRYEQYF. The CDR3 DNA is TGTGCCAGCTCACCTCCGGTTCGGTACGAGCAGTACTTC.